One sample yielded the 20 T cell receptor beta chains listed below, sequenced in a study of shared clonotypes between healthy human individuals. Some clones are missing from TCRdb's copy, which holds only in-frame ones; the method was immunoSEQ multiplex PCR. Counted here are about 2.2 million clones, under 95% occurring once; the ten biggest clones make up under 2%. CD45RO negativity and positive selection for CCR7 defined naive CD8 cells, a population that excluded terminally differentiated effector memory CD45RA+ cells. Source material: naive CD8+ T cells from PBMCs. The origin of the receptors is a man between 18 and 29 years old in good health. Some clones in this sample may be carry-over from other donors' samples.

This clone was seen a few times. The chain recombines TRBV28 with TRBJ1-1; D is possibly TRBD1 (5 bases). The CDR3 consists of 14 residues. V was cut by 7 bases and J by 4 bases, with 16 bases left in between. Germline V gene data show CDR1 as MDHEN and CDR2 as SYDVKM. CDR3 nucleotides: TGTGCCAGCACCTGGGGGGTTGGTGGCACTGAAGCTTTCTTT. Encoded protein: CASTWGVGGTEAFF.

About this clone: The same CDR3 also results from other DNA sequences found in this sample. The chain recombines TRBV28 with TRBJ2-7; the match to TRBD2 covers 8 bases. Germline trimming cut 1 base from V and 5 bases from J; bases unmatched to any gene: 4. The CDR3 runs to 14 residues. The germline gives CDR1 MDHEN, CDR2 SYDVKM. This CDR3 is CASSLLAGTDEQYF. The CDR3 DNA is TGTGCCAGCAGTTTATTAGCGGGAACCGACGAGCAGTACTTC.

The V and J genes are TRBV13 and TRBJ2-7; D possibly corresponds to TRBD1 (6 bases). Germline loops: CDR1 PRHDT, CDR2 FYEKMQ (reference sequence). This CDR3 has 13 residues. V lost 5 bases to trimming and J lost 7 bases, with 15 bases between them. As DNA, the CDR3 is TGTGCCAGCAGCCCCCAGGGGAAGAGTGAGCAGTACTTC. Translating it yields CASSPQGKSEQYF.

In DNA form, the CDR3 reads TGTGCTAGTGGTTCCCCAAATGGCTACACCTTC. Its translation: CASGSPNGYTF. The chain is built from TRBV12-5 and TRBJ1-2; no clear D gene. V was trimmed by 4 bases and J by 6 bases, leaving 6 bases between them. The CDR3 extends over 11 amino acids. In germline, CDR1 is LGHNT, CDR2 FRNRAP.

The gene calls are TRBV27 and TRBJ2-3; tentative D call: TRBD1 (5 bases). The germline gives CDR1 MNHEY, CDR2 SMNVEV (reference sequence). This CDR3 has 16 amino acids. V was pared by 8 bases and J by 1 base, with 19 bases between. CDR3 loop: CASGSGGASRTDTQYF. The CDR3 bases are TGTGCCAGCGGCTCGGGTGGGGCTTCACGCACAGATACGCAGTATTTT.

V usage is TRBV4-1 and J usage is TRBJ1-5; D gene uncertain. With 1 base removed from V and 6 bases from J, the gap between germline ends came to 13 bases. CDR1 is MGHRA and CDR2 is YSYEKL in the germline V gene. This CDR3 spans 15 amino acids. CDR3 bases: TGCGCCAGCAGCCAAGTCGGAGGTTATAGTCAGCCCCAGCATTTT. As protein: CASSQVGGYSQPQHF.

This sequence joins TRBV28 and TRBJ2-4; weak D call: TRBD2 (6 bases). The CDR3 totals 15 residues. The germline CDR1 and CDR2 sequences are MDHEN and SYDVKM. Trimming removed 7 bases at V and 8 bases at J, with 21 bases between. The CDR3 protein is CASISRGAGLDIQYF. The CDR3 bases are TGTGCCAGCATCTCGCGGGGCGCGGGTTTGGACATTCAGTACTTC.

This sequence joins TRBV7-8 and TRBJ2-1; D not resolved. Germline CDR1 is SGHVS and CDR2 is FQNEAQ. V was shortened by 9 bases and J by 6 bases, with 12 bases between the two germline ends. CDR3 length equals 12 residues. The CDR3 spells CASIRLGNEQFF. CDR3 nucleotides: TGTGCCAGTATTCGATTGGGCAATGAGCAGTTCTTC.

The chain joins TRBV28 to TRBJ1-1; D is undetermined. In germline, CDR1 is MDHEN, CDR2 SYDVKM. This CDR3 is 13 amino acids long. V lost 8 bases to trimming and J lost 0 bases, with 10 bases between them. The CDR3 nucleotides are TGTGCCAGCCGTCACAGCCTGAACACTGAAGCTTTCTTT. Protein product: CASRHSLNTEAFF.

The chain couples TRBV28 to TRBJ2-2, with a possible D match to TRBD2 (5 bases). Deletions cut 1 base from V and 4 bases from J, with 13 bases between. Per germline, CDR1 MDHEN and CDR2 SYDVKM. The CDR3 is made up of 16 amino acids. The CDR3 region is CASSLSFSDFTGELFF. CDR3 nucleotides: TGTGCCAGCAGTTTATCTTTCTCGGACTTCACCGGGGAGCTGTTTTTT.

Concerning this clone itself: The identical CDR3 is also encoded by other nucleotide sequences in the sample. This chain uses TRBV11-2 with TRBJ2-3, with D uncertain. Germline V gives CDR1 SGHAT, CDR2 FQNNGV. The germline V and J ends were trimmed by 8 bases and 2 bases, with 11 bases remaining between them. CDR3 length: 13 amino acids. The CDR3, as DNA: TGTGCCAGCCGCCCGCCCCTCACAGATACGCAGTATTTT. Translation: CASRPPLTDTQYF.

The V and J genes are TRBV19 and TRBJ2-7; 10 bases are a match to TRBD1. The CDR3 is 15 amino acids. Per germline, CDR1 LNHDA and CDR2 SQIVND (reference sequence). Trimming removed 9 bases from V and 5 bases from J; junction bases left unmatched: 13. This CDR3 is CASRSPWDRGDEQYF. In DNA, the CDR3 is TGTGCCAGCAGATCACCGTGGGACAGGGGTGACGAGCAGTACTTC.

Turning to this clone: At the DNA level, this CDR3 is encoded by other sequences in the same sample as well. J is TRBJ2-1 and V is TRBV6-5; 11 bases are shared with TRBD2. Germline CDR1 MNHEY, CDR2 SVGAGI. V dropped 2 bases and J dropped 7; count of bases not matched to a gene: 1. CDR3 length: 14 amino acids. The CDR3 loop reads CASSYGTSGNEQFF. Here the CDR3 DNA reads TGTGCCAGCAGTTACGGGACTAGCGGAAATGAGCAGTTCTTC.

This clone was recorded once. The chain recombines TRBV5-1 with TRBJ2-5, with D possibly matching TRBD2 (7 bases). This CDR3 has 15 amino acids. The germline gives CDR1 SGHRS, CDR2 YFSETQ. The V and J ends lost 0 bases and 5 bases respectively, with 14 bases between them. The CDR3 DNA sequence: TGCGCCAGCAGCTTGGACGGGGGGCTCGGTGAGACCCAGTACTTC. Protein product: CASSLDGGLGETQYF. The whole variable domain, filled in from reference TRBV5-1 and TRBJ2-5, reads KAGVTQTPRYLIKTRGQQVTLSCSPISGHRSVSWYQQTPGQGLQFLFEYFSETQRNKGNFPGRFSGRQFSNSRSEMNVSTLELGDSALYLCASSLDGGLGETQYFGPGTRLLVL.

The V and J genes are TRBV29-1 and TRBJ2-7, with a possible D match to TRBD2 (5 bases). V was clipped by 6 bases and J by 10 bases, with 16 bases between them. CDR3 length: 11 amino acids. Germline lookup yields CDR1 SQVTM and CDR2 ANQGSEA. The CDR3 is CSVLGSGYQYF. The CDR3 DNA sequence: TGCAGCGTATTGGGGTCGGGATATCAGTACTTC.

V gene TRBV13 combines with J gene TRBJ2-7; perhaps D is TRBD1 or TRBD2 (6 bases each). V was trimmed by 2 bases and J by 1 base, leaving 12 bases between them. This CDR3 has 15 amino acids. The germline CDR1 and CDR2 sequences are PRHDT and FYEKMQ (reference sequence). The CDR3 DNA sequence: TGTGCCAGCAGCTTATGGGGGGCGCTTTCCTACGAGCAGTACTTC. Protein: CASSLWGALSYEQYF.

This rearrangement joins TRBV6-5 to TRBJ1-1; 8 bases align to TRBD1. This CDR3 spans 14 amino acids. J lost 1 base, V lost 6 bases, and 4 bases had no gene match. CDR1 is MNHEY and CDR2 is SVGAGI in the germline V gene. As DNA, the CDR3 is TGTGCCAGCAGGGTGACAGGGGCGAACACTGAAGCTTTCTTT. This gives the protein CASRVTGANTEAFF.

V gene TRBV25-1 combines with J gene TRBJ1-4, with a weak D call TRBD1 (5 bases). The length of the CDR3 is 17 residues. Trimming took 11 bases from V and 4 from J, leaving 26 bases between them. The germline V gene encodes CDR1 MGHDK and CDR2 SYGVNS. CDR3 loop: CASGIRGSQPLNEKLFF. The DNA for the CDR3 is TGTGCCTCAGGGATACGAGGCAGCCAGCCACTTAATGAAAAACTGTTTTTT.

The chain employs TRBV4-1 and TRBJ2-7; 9 bases are a match to TRBD1. Germline V gives CDR1 MGHRA, CDR2 YSYEKL. The length of the CDR3 is 16 residues. V shed 0 bases, J shed 3 bases, and the junction held 6 bases outside the gene matches. For the CDR3, the DNA is TGCGCCAGCAGCCAAGATGGGGGACAGGGAATCTACGAGCAGTACTTC. Protein sequence: CASSQDGGQGIYEQYF.

This chain links TRBV4-1 with TRBJ2-1, with D possibly being TRBD1 (8 bases). Germline loops: CDR1 MGHRA, CDR2 YSYEKL. This CDR3 is 15 amino acids long. The V end was cut by 2 bases, the J end by 7 bases, with 15 bases between. The CDR3 DNA is TGCGCCAGCAGCCAAACAGGGGGAGGGGGTAATGAGCAGTTCTTC. Translated: CASSQTGGGGNEQFF.